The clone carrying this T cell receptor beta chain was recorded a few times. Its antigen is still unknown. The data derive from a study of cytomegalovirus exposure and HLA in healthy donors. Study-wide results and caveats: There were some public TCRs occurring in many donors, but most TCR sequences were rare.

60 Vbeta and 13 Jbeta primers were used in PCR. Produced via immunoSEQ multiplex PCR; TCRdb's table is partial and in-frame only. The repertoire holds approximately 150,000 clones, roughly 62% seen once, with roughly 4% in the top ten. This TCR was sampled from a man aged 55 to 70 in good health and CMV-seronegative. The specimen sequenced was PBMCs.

Here the CDR3 DNA reads TGTGCCAGCAGTGTCGGCAGGGGGAGTGAAAAACTGTTTTTT. Translating it yields CASSVGRGSEKLFF. The chain joins TRBV2 to TRBJ1-4; 7 bases map to TRBD1. This CDR3 comprises 14 residues. CDR1 is SNHLY, CDR2 FYNNEI, per germline. The V gene end was trimmed by 4 bases and the J gene end by 7 bases; junction bases not matched to a gene: 6.